This T cell receptor beta chain derives from a study of T cell responses to AZD1222 COVID-19 vaccine. In the case of this clone: The antigen is not known.

Study outcomes and limitations: The study found Spike-specific TCR breadth and depth rose after two AZD1222 doses. The donors showed a predominance of white British ancestry and of females, with possible underestimation of clonal diversity. Seropositive AZD1222 recipients at baseline numbered only five or six. The CD4 TCRs associated with vaccination extended across spike and predominated at 160-218 and 743-854.

The germline V gene has CDR1 LNHDA and CDR2 SQIVND (reference sequence). The ends were cut back, 9 bases at V and 4 bases at J, with 8 bases in the middle. This CDR3 region has 11 residues. Repertoires were generated with immunoSEQ multiplex PCR, while TCRdb's copy carries only in-frame clones and drops some. Here the sample spans over 150,000 clones, 85% to 95% being singletons. This TCR was sampled from an adult who received the MenACWY meningococcal vaccine as a control. The V gene is TRBV19, the J gene TRBJ2-3; D uncertain. Source: peripheral blood, taken 28 days after the second dose of the MenACWY control vaccine. CDR3 DNA sequence: TGTGCCAGCGCAACTGCAGATACGCAGTATTTT. Translating it yields CASATADTQYF.